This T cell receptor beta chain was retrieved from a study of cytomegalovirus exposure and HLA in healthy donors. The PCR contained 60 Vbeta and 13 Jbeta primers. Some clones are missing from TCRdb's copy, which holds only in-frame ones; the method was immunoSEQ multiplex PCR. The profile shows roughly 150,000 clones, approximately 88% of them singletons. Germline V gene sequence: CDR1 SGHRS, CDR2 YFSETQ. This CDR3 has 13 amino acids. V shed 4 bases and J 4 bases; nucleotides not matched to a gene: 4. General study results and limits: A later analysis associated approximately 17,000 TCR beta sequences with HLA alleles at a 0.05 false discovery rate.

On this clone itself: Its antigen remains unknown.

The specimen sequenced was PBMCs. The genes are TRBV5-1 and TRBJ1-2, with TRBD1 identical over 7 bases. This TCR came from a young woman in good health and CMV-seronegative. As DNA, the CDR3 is TGCGCCAGCAGCCGGGACAGACTCTATGGCTACACCTTC. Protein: CASSRDRLYGYTF.